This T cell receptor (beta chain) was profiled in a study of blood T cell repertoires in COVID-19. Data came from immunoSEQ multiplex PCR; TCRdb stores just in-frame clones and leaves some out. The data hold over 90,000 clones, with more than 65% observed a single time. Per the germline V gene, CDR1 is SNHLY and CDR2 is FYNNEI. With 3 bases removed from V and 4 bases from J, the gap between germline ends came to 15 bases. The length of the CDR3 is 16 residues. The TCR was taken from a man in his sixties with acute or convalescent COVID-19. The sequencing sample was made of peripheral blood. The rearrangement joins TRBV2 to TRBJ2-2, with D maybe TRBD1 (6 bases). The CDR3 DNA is TGTGCCAGCAGTGACAGGGGAGCGTGGAGCACCGGGGAGCTGTTTTTT. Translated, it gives CASSDRGAWSTGELFF.